The entry below describes one T cell receptor beta chain. Its antigen is still unknown. Per the germline V gene, CDR1 is SGHTA and CDR2 is FQGNSA. CDR3 length: 13 residues. Trimming shortened V by 5 bases and J by 3 bases, and 10 bases separated the two germline ends. The record originates from a study of shared clonotypes between healthy human individuals. On the study more broadly: The study enrolled a couple of women and three men aged 18 to 49.

The authors ran unsorted PBMC replicate PCRs on 250 to 300 ng DNA, 25,000 to 35,000 T cell genomes. Ten immunoSEQ deep assay plates held the unsorted PBMC DNA. Clones were sequenced by immunoSEQ multiplex PCR, and TCRdb holds only the in-frame ones, with some missing. The sample records 450,000 to 600,000 clones, 70% to 80% being singletons. General study points: Investigators expected sequencing depth to affect clonotype sharing among donors.

V gene TRBV7-2 combines with J gene TRBJ2-5; D unresolved. The clonotype originates from a woman in her 40s in good health. Some clones in this sample may be carry-over from other donors' samples. Sample: PBMCs. The CDR3 DNA reads as TGTGCCAGCAGCCACGGGTGGGAAGAGACCCAGTACTTC. Translated: CASSHGWEETQYF.